This T cell receptor beta chain came from a study of OX40 agonist ivuxolimab in advanced cancers. At the level of the study: Patients' therapy was ivuxolimab, an antibody that acts as an agonist of OX40 (CD134). The dose of intravenous ivuxolimab that patients received every 2 weeks ranged from 0.01 to 10 mg/kg. Study-wide results and limits: Clonal expansion from baseline to week 6 occurred in both CD4+ and CD8+ T cells.

The repertoire was sequenced with immunoSEQ multiplex PCR; TCRdb's copy has only in-frame clones and lacks some. Seen here are about 64,000 clones, 80% to 85% observed once, and the top ten hold around 5%. The CDR3 covers 13 residues. V was trimmed by 6 bases and J by 9 bases, leaving 14 bases between them. The germline V gene encodes CDR1 SNHLY and CDR2 FYNNEI. This clone was seen only a few times. Its antigen is undetermined. The receptor was isolated from an adult with an advanced solid tumor such as melanoma, head and neck, liver or kidney cancer. The gene calls are TRBV2 and TRBJ2-2; possibly TRBD2 for D (7 bases). Sequences were derived from CD4+ or CD8+ T cells sorted from blood, sampled in a trial of the OX40 agonist ivuxolimab. The CDR3 loop is CASRGRGARELFF. The CDR3 DNA is TGTGCCAGCAGGGGTCGGGGGGCCAGGGAGCTGTTTTTT.